The 29 T cell receptor beta chains below come from one sample, sequenced in a study of cytomegalovirus exposure and HLA in healthy donors. The PCR used 60 Vbeta and 13 Jbeta primers. The method was immunoSEQ multiplex PCR; TCRdb's version includes in-frame clones alone and lacks a portion of them. The table lists around 130,000 clones, about 85% of them singletons. The source material was PBMCs. The receptors originated from a boy younger than 18 in good health and CMV-seronegative.

The chain uses TRBV29-1 and TRBJ1-1; possibly TRBD1 for D (6 bases). V lost 2 bases, J lost 1 base, and 8 bases lay in between. Germline-derived CDR1 and CDR2 are SQVTM and ANQGSEA. CDR3 length: 13 residues. The DNA of the CDR3 is TGCAGCGTTGAACAGGGGCCGAACACTGAAGCTTTCTTT. The encoded protein is CSVEQGPNTEAFF.

CDR3: CASSKAGLYYEQYF. DNA for the CDR3: TGTGCCAGCAGTAAAGCGGGGCTCTACTACGAGCAGTACTTC. The chain employs TRBV7-9 and TRBJ2-7, with 7 bases matching TRBD2. The CDR3 is 14 residues long. Germline V gene data show CDR1 as SEHNR and CDR2 as FQNEAQ (reference sequence). With 6 bases clipped from V and 3 bases from J, the junction kept 8 bases outside the gene matches.

There are a few counts of this clone. The chain links TRBV5-1 to TRBJ1-1; D not resolved. The V and J ends lost 2 bases and 1 base respectively, with 6 bases between them. Germline V lookup: CDR1 SGHRS, CDR2 YFSETQ. This CDR3 has 13 amino acids. The CDR3 sequence: CASSFAENTEAFF. The CDR3 DNA reads as TGCGCCAGCAGCTTTGCAGAGAACACTGAAGCTTTCTTT.

V and J are TRBV5-6 and TRBJ2-1; D gene ambiguous. The CDR3 contains 12 residues. The germline V gene has CDR1 SGHDT and CDR2 YYEEEE. Trimming cost V 3 bases and J 7 bases, with 8 bases left between them. CDR3 in amino acids: CASSWARNEQFF. The CDR3 DNA is TGTGCCAGCAGCTGGGCTCGGAATGAGCAGTTCTTC.

The rearrangement uses TRBV9 and TRBJ2-2, with unresolved D. Germline assignment: CDR1 SGDLS and CDR2 YYNGEE. The ends were cut back, 0 bases at V and 11 bases at J, with 5 bases in the middle. The CDR3 runs to 11 residues. The CDR3 DNA reads as TGTGCCAGCAGCGTAGGAGCAGAGCTGTTTTTT. Amino acids: CASSVGAELFF.

The chain employs TRBV5-1 and TRBJ2-2, with 8 bases fitting TRBD1. With 0 bases clipped from V and 0 bases from J, the junction kept 7 bases outside the gene matches. Germline lookup yields CDR1 SGHRS and CDR2 YFSETQ. The CDR3 runs to 18 residues. The CDR3 sequence is CASSLGRSDRANTGELFF. CDR3 bases: TGCGCCAGCAGCTTGGGGCGATCGGACAGGGCGAACACCGGGGAGCTGTTTTTT. Full variable domain (remainder filled in from reference TRBV5-1 and TRBJ2-2): KAGVTQTPRYLIKTRGQQVTLSCSPISGHRSVSWYQQTPGQGLQFLFEYFSETQRNKGNFPGRFSGRQFSNSRSEMNVSTLELGDSALYLCASSLGRSDRANTGELFFGEGSRLTVL.

The chain carries TRBV6-4 and TRBJ2-2; D not certain. CDR3 length equals 13 residues. In germline, CDR1 is MRHNA, CDR2 SNTAGT. Trimming left V 6 bases short and J 3 bases short, with 8 bases between. Here the CDR3 DNA reads TGTGCCAGCAGCCCCGGGTACACCGGGGAGCTGTTTTTT. This translates into CASSPGYTGELFF.

The genes are TRBV7-9 and TRBJ2-2; 13 bases align to TRBD2. The CDR3 totals 15 residues. Looked up from germline, CDR1 is SEHNR and CDR2 is FQNEAQ (reference sequence). V gave up 3 bases and J gave up 6 bases; unmatched junction bases: 1. CDR3 bases: TGTGCCAGCAGCTTCACTAGCGGGAGGGCCGGGGAGCTGTTTTTT. It yields the protein CASSFTSGRAGELFF.

This chain connects TRBV5-1 to TRBJ2-1, with TRBD2 matching 8 bases. Germline V CDR1 and CDR2: SGHRS, YFSETQ. The V gene end was trimmed by 2 bases and the J gene end by 6 bases; junction bases not matched to a gene: 4. The CDR3 consists of 14 residues. The CDR3 region is CASSFSGIGNEQFF. The DNA of the CDR3 is TGCGCCAGCAGCTTTAGCGGGATAGGCAATGAGCAGTTCTTC.

The chain uses TRBV9 and TRBJ2-1, with a weak D call TRBD2 (6 bases). This CDR3 spans 12 amino acids. V lost 6 bases, J lost 8 bases, and 12 bases lay in between. CDR1 SGDLS and CDR2 YYNGEE come from the germline V gene. The CDR3 DNA reads TGTGCCAGCACACTAGCCGGAGATGAGCAGTTCTTC. Translating it yields CASTLAGDEQFF.

This rearrangement joins TRBV6-5 to TRBJ1-2; a weak D match, TRBD1 (6 bases). The germline V and J ends were trimmed by 6 bases and 2 bases, with 16 bases remaining between them. The CDR3 is 15 residues long. Germline V lookup: CDR1 MNHEY, CDR2 SVGAGI. Here the CDR3 reads CASRTRDRFNYGYTF. Here the CDR3 DNA reads TGTGCCAGCAGAACCCGAGACAGGTTCAACTATGGCTACACCTTC.

This clone was seen more than once but under ten times. The CDR3 is CASSIGLAGSIQYF. DNA of the CDR3: TGCGCCAGCAGTATCGGACTAGCGGGATCCATTCAGTACTTC. The chain employs TRBV4-3 and TRBJ2-4; 12 bases agree with TRBD2. With 6 bases clipped from V and 9 bases from J, the junction kept 6 bases outside the gene matches. The CDR3 spans 14 residues. Germline V gives CDR1 LGHNA, CDR2 YSLEER.

J is TRBJ2-1 and V is TRBV2; TRBD1 agrees at 7 bases. This CDR3 contains 12 residues. The J segment lost 12 bases and the V segment lost 7 bases, leaving 9 bases of the junction unmatched. The germline CDR1 and CDR2 sequences are SNHLY and FYNNEI. For the CDR3, the DNA is TGTGCCAGCATGGACAGGACAAGAGGGCAGTTCTTC. It codes for CASMDRTRGQFF.

V is TRBV19 and J is TRBJ2-5; 8 bases agree with TRBD2. With 5 bases clipped from V and 2 bases from J, the junction kept 4 bases outside the gene matches. Germline assignment: CDR1 LNHDA and CDR2 SQIVND (reference sequence). The CDR3 spans 14 residues. CDR3 protein: CASSGTSGQETQYF. In DNA form, the CDR3 reads TGTGCCAGTAGTGGAACTAGCGGACAAGAGACCCAGTACTTC.

This clone was seen just once. The rearrangement links TRBV25-1 to TRBJ2-3, with TRBD1 as a possible D gene (5 bases). CDR1 is MGHDK and CDR2 is SYGVNS in the germline V gene. CDR3 length: 15 residues. V was shortened by 0 bases and J by 6 bases, with 13 bases between the two germline ends. The CDR3 spells CASSEYWGQSDTQYF. In DNA form, the CDR3 reads TGTGCCAGCAGTGAATATTGGGGCCAATCGGATACGCAGTATTTT.

This chain links TRBV7-2 with TRBJ2-7; 9 bases are a match to TRBD2. V shed 1 base, J shed 4 bases, and the junction held 5 bases outside the gene matches. The CDR3 runs 15 residues. CDR1 SGHTA and CDR2 FQGNSA come from the germline V gene. The CDR3 DNA follows: TGTGCCAGCAGCTTAGTAGCGGGAGAAACATACGAGCAGTACTTC. Its translation is CASSLVAGETYEQYF.

The DNA for the CDR3 is TGTGCCAGCAGCGGACAGGGAGTGGGTACGATCGAGCTGTTTTTT. Amino acids: CASSGQGVGTIELFF. This chain connects TRBV7-9 to TRBJ2-2, with TRBD1 matching over 8 bases. V shed 5 bases and J 11 bases; nucleotides not matched to a gene: 13. This CDR3 spans 15 amino acids. CDR1 SEHNR and CDR2 FQNEAQ come from the germline V gene (reference sequence).

The chain employs TRBV10-3 and TRBJ2-2, with a weak D call TRBD1 (6 bases). V shed 7 bases and J shed 2 bases, with 8 bases lying between them. The CDR3 sequence is 13 residues long. Germline loops: CDR1 ENHRY, CDR2 SYGVKD. For the CDR3, the DNA is TGTGCCATCATGGGACAAAACACCGGGGAGCTGTTTTTT. Translation: CAIMGQNTGELFF.

The chain combines TRBV19 with TRBJ2-2, with unresolved D. This CDR3 comprises 15 residues. V was pared by 5 bases and J by 5 bases, with 15 bases between. The germline gives CDR1 LNHDA, CDR2 SQIVND (reference sequence). CDR3 amino acids: CASSRSGGETGELFF. The CDR3 region has the DNA TGTGCCAGTAGTCGCTCCGGCGGAGAGACCGGGGAGCTGTTTTTT.

The chain recombines TRBV19 with TRBJ1-5, with 8 bases lining up with TRBD1. V lost 1 base to trimming and J lost 3 bases; unmatched junction nucleotides: 2. This CDR3 has 15 residues. Germline V CDR1 and CDR2: LNHDA, SQIVND (reference sequence). The CDR3 region is CASSIGTGYNQPQHF. CDR3 coding DNA: TGTGCCAGTAGTATAGGGACAGGGTACAATCAGCCCCAGCATTTT.

This clone came up a few times. The genes are TRBV5-1 and TRBJ1-1; TRBD1 might be the D (6 bases). Trimming took off 4 bases at V and 3 bases at J, with 13 bases between the two ends. The CDR3 extends over 14 amino acids. CDR1 SGHRS and CDR2 YFSETQ come from the germline V gene. The CDR3: CASSTGQIYTEAFF. CDR3 DNA sequence: TGCGCCAGCAGCACAGGACAGATTTACACTGAAGCTTTCTTT.

The table lists this clone with a count of one. V usage is TRBV9 and J usage is TRBJ1-6; 8 nucleotides line up with TRBD1. V was clipped by 0 bases and J by 4 bases; unmatched bases: 6. Germline-derived CDR1 and CDR2 are SGDLS and YYNGEE. The length of the CDR3 is 17 residues. The CDR3 sequence is CASSVAAGGDYNSPLHF. The DNA of the CDR3 is TGTGCCAGCAGCGTAGCGGCAGGGGGCGATTATAATTCACCCCTCCACTTT.

The chain links TRBV5-8 to TRBJ2-3, with TRBD2 as a possible D gene (5 bases). Germline V gives CDR1 SGHTS, CDR2 YDEGEE. V was pared by 1 base and J by 0 bases, with 12 bases between. This CDR3 is 16 amino acids long. The CDR3 DNA reads TGTGCCAGCAGCTTGCCGGGAACCACTAGCACAGATACGCAGTATTTT. It encodes CASSLPGTTSTDTQYF.

The chain carries TRBV11-2 and TRBJ1-5, with D uncertain. Germline V gene lookup returns CDR1 SGHAT and CDR2 FQNNGV. CDR3 length: 13 amino acids. V lost 0 bases and J 3 bases, leaving 3 bases between the germline ends. CDR3 DNA: TGTGCCAGCAGCTTAGAGTACAATCAGCCCCAGCATTTT. Protein: CASSLEYNQPQHF.

The chain links TRBV5-1 to TRBJ2-7; 7 bases map to TRBD1. Per germline, CDR1 SGHRS and CDR2 YFSETQ. The J segment lost 3 bases and the V segment lost 3 bases, leaving 3 bases of the junction unmatched. The CDR3 is made up of 13 amino acids. CDR3 residues: CASSWTGDYEQYF. The CDR3 bases are TGCGCCAGCAGCTGGACAGGCGACTACGAGCAGTACTTC.

This chain links TRBV2 with TRBJ2-7; no firm D call. Looked up from germline, CDR1 is SNHLY and CDR2 is FYNNEI. The CDR3 extends over 13 amino acids. Trimming removed 5 bases at V and 0 bases at J, with 8 bases between. The CDR3 sequence: CASSRSNSYEQYF. CDR3 in DNA: TGTGCCAGCAGTCGGTCCAACTCCTACGAGCAGTACTTC.

The chain joins TRBV4-2 to TRBJ2-7; 7 nucleotides line up with TRBD1. The CDR3 loop spans 14 amino acids. Germline assignment: CDR1 LGHNA and CDR2 YNFKEQ. Trimming removed 4 bases from V and 1 base from J; junction bases left unmatched: 4. The CDR3 loop is CASSPRTGSYEQYF. The CDR3 DNA is TGTGCCAGCAGCCCCCGGACAGGATCCTACGAGCAGTACTTC.

J is TRBJ2-3 and V is TRBV5-6; weak D call: TRBD2 (7 bases). Germline V gene data show CDR1 as SGHDT and CDR2 as YYEEEE. The V gene lost 2 bases and the J gene lost 8 bases, with 21 bases spanning the gap. The CDR3 covers 16 residues. CDR3 residues: CASSLGRGPSPGTQYF. In DNA form, the CDR3 reads TGTGCCAGCAGCTTAGGGCGGGGGCCCTCCCCGGGTACGCAGTATTTT.

The gene calls are TRBV7-9 and TRBJ2-3; D remains ambiguous. The CDR3 loop spans 13 amino acids. V was trimmed by 8 bases and J by 3 bases, leaving 12 bases between them. Per the germline V gene, CDR1 is SEHNR and CDR2 is FQNEAQ (reference sequence). The CDR3 region has the DNA TGTGCCAGCCTTAGCCCACCGACAGATACGCAGTATTTT. This translates into CASLSPPTDTQYF.